The clone carrying this T cell receptor (beta chain) has just one count. What it recognizes is unknown. Sequencing was at survey level. The assay was immunoSEQ multiplex PCR, and TCRdb's table has in-frame clones only and misses some. The top ten hold approximately 0.37% of the sample, which has tens of thousands of clones, about 80% seen once. Germline CDR1 reads SGHAT; CDR2 reads FQNNGV. Trimming took 8 bases from V and 4 from J, leaving 16 bases between them. This CDR3 is built from 14 residues. The data were obtained in a study of fetal regulatory T cell absence and autoimmunity. Findings of the study overall: The oligoclonal enrichment was interpreted as supporting antigen-driven pancreatic autoimmunity before birth in IPEX syndrome. Cord blood and pancreas showed broadly similar TRB gene family usage.

Sequences were obtained from cord blood. The receptor comes from a newborn boy with IPEX syndrome. The V and J genes are TRBV11-2 and TRBJ2-3; either TRBD1 or TRBD2 may supply D (5 bases each). The CDR3 reads CASGFTGRPDTQYF. The CDR3 bases are TGTGCCAGCGGGTTCACGGGACGCCCAGATACGCAGTATTTT.